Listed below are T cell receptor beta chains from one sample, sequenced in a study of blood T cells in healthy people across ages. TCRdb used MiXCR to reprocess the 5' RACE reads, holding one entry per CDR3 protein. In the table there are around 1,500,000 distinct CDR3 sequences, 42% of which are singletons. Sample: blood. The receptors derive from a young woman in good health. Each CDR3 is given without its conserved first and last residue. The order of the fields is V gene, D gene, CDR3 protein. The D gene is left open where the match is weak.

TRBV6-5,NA,ASGYQTDTQY
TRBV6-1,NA,AAGGRGPSSLSLRYGYT
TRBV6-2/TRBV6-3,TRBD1,ASTLIRDREPEAF
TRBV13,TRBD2,ASRWALLAGDRTDTQY
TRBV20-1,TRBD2,SARPHPEAGLAGGYYEQY
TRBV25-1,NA,ASSEKSDYT
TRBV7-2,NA,ANSLAPPPTYEQY
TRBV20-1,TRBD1,SATGQQETQF
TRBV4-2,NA,ASSQGVETAPYEQY
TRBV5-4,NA,ASSPPGGTRTYEQY
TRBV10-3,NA,AIGTVGGEKLF
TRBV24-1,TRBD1,ATSWTGQETQY
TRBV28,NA,ASSLNGAQRGKNIQY
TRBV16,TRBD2,ASSQSQREGYEQY
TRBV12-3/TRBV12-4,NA,ASSLGIGSYNEQF
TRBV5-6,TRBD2,ASSLRTSGNREETQF
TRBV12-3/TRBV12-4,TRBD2,ASSSGLAGPTDTQY
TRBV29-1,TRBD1,SAGQVVRPEAF
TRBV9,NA,ASSVEGGGAQY
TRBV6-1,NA,ASRGGRQPQH
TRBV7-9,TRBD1,ASRQTGAYGYT
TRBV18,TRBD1,ASSPRQMTGLGPSYNEQY
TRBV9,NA,ASSVKEGGGTGANVLT
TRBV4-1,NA,ASRGTIGQKTLYGYT
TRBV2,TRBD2,ASRRAGGPYEQF
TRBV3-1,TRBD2,VSSQDNTTLAIYEQY
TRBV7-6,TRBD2,ASSLGLLAGYNEQF
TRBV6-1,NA,ASSPGLGGPGYAEKLF
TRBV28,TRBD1,ASSSQGAGTGELF
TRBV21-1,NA,ASSMFPGLAGASSYNEQY
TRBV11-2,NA,ASSFSTVRTQY
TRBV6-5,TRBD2,ASTPSGGNQETQY
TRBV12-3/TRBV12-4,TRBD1,ASSSPQGTETGYEQY
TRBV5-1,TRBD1,ASTWQPHRGTNEQF
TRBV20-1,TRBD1,SATGGITYEQY
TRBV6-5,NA,ASSYHRRTTDTQY
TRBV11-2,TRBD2,ASSRRLAGNEQF
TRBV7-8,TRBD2,ASSLERESSYNEQF
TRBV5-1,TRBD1,ASSETGTGEQY
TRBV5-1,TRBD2,ASSLASGGKNEQF
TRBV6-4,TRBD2,ASSEERGGEDTQY
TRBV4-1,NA,ASSQPSYEQY
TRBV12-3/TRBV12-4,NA,ASAPPPRPYEQY
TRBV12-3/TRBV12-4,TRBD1,ASTSGEGASSYNEQF
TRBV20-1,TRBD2,SARSSGSGYEQY
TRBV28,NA,ASSLKLVGVVANVLT
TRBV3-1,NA,ASTVGLSYNEQF
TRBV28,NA,ASSLPRRGLPSTDTQY
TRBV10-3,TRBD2,AISNGGELSSYNEQF
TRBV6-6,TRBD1,ASTQQGSETQY
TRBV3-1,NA,ASSHLAGGLSYSEQF
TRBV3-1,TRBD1,ASSLRQGPSPLH
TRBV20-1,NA,SAQTGTSYEQY